This entry is about one T cell receptor (beta chain). This sample was included in a study of CXCR3-negative and CXCR3-positive naive CD8 T cells. This CDR3 is 13 amino acids long. Germline-derived CDR1 and CDR2 are MNHNS and SASEGT. All TRB cDNA libraries came from 5' RACE performed with UMI labels. Following a re-call of the 5' RACE reads, TCRdb has one entry per CDR3 protein and lacks DNA. The repertoire table contains tens of thousands of distinct CDR3 sequences. This clonotype was obtained from a human donor in good health. Some clones in this sample may be carry-over from other donors' samples. Sequenced: memory CD8+ T cells from blood. V gene TRBV6-1 combines with J gene TRBJ2-5; without DNA, the TCRdb call of TRBD1 cannot be checked. CDR3 residues: CAASGRGRETQYF.